This entry concerns a single T cell receptor (beta chain). The assay was immunoSEQ multiplex PCR, and TCRdb's table has in-frame clones only and misses some. The data contain approximately 34,000 clones, around 90% of them singletons. The data are from a study of T cell changes during pregnancy in multiple sclerosis. With V trimmed by 7 bases and J by 4 bases, 12 bases remained unmatched. CDR1 and CDR2 from the germline V gene are SNHLY and FYNNEI. The CDR3 contains 15 residues. This TCR was sampled from a female donor with multiple sclerosis, enrolled in a pregnancy study. V gene TRBV2 combines with J gene TRBJ2-5, with 7 bases lining up with TRBD1. The sequenced sample was CD8+ T cells from peripheral blood mononuclear cells, obtained after pregnancy. The CDR3 DNA follows: TGTGCCAGCATCTTCACCGGGGCAGGGGGAGAGACCCAGTACTTC. This translates into CASIFTGAGGETQYF.